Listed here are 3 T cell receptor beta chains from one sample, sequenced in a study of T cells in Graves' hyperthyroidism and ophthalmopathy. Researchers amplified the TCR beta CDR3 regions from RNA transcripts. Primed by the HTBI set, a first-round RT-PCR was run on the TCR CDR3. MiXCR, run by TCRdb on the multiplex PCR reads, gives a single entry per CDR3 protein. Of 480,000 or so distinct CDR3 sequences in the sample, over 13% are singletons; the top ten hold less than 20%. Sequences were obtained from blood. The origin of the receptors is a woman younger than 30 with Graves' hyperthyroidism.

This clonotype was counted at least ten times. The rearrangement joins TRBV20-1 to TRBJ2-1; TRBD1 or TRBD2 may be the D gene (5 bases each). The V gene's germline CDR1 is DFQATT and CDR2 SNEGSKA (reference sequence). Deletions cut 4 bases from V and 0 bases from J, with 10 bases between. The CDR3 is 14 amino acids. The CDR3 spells CSATGTDSYNEQFF. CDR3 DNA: TGCAGTGCTACCGGGACGGACTCCTACAATGAGCAGTTCTTC.

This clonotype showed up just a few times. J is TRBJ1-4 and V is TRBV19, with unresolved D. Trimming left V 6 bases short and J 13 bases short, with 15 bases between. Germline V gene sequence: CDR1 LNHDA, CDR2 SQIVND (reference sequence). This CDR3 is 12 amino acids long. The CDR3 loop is CASSPPGRSLFF. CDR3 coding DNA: TGTGCCAGTAGCCCTCCGGGCCGGTCACTGTTTTTT.

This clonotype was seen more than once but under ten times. The CDR3 DNA reads as TGCAGTGTCAGGGGTTTAGGCAATCAGCCCCAGCATTTT. Translation: CSVRGLGNQPQHF. V usage is TRBV20-1 and J usage is TRBJ1-5, with D perhaps TRBD1 (6 bases). The CDR3 spans 13 residues. CDR1 is DFQATT, CDR2 SNEGSKA, per germline (reference sequence). The ends were cut back, 7 bases at V and 2 bases at J, with 12 bases in the middle.